These T cell receptor beta chains were read from a single sample in a study of shared clonotypes between healthy human individuals. The repertoire was sequenced with immunoSEQ multiplex PCR; TCRdb's copy has only in-frame clones and lacks some. This table has roughly 1,600,000 clones, 97% to 99% appearing once. The sample consisted of naive CD4+ T cells sorted from blood. Receptor source: a man aged 25 to 40 in good health. Each CDR3 is given with its conserved first and last residue. The order of the fields is clone size, V gene, J gene, D gene, CDR3 protein, CDR3 DNA. A D gene is named only where the DNA matches it firmly. For some rows the clone size is stated as once, few or many, or as a class when expanded; others skip it.

abundance: -; v_gene: TRBV4-1; j_gene: TRBJ2-1; d_gene: -; CDR3aa: CASSQAHYNEQFF; CDR3nt: TGCGCCAGCAGCCAAGCCCACTACAATGAGCAGTTCTTC
abundance: -; v_gene: TRBV28; j_gene: TRBJ1-1; d_gene: -; CDR3aa: CASSPFETEAFF; CDR3nt: TGTGCCAGCAGTCCGTTCGAGACTGAAGCTTTCTTT
abundance: -; v_gene: TRBV5-4; j_gene: TRBJ2-7; d_gene: TRBD2; CDR3aa: CASSTGTSGMGSYEQYF; CDR3nt: TGTGCCAGCAGCACCGGGACTAGCGGGATGGGCTCCTACGAGCAGTACTTC
abundance: once; v_gene: TRBV19; j_gene: TRBJ1-1; d_gene: -; CDR3aa: CASSIVSGTLEAFF; CDR3nt: TGTGCCAGTAGTATAGTTTCGGGAACCCTTGAAGCTTTCTTT
abundance: -; v_gene: TRBV5-4; j_gene: TRBJ2-1; d_gene: -; CDR3aa: CASSLVLDEQFF; CDR3nt: TGTGCCAGCAGCTTGGTGTTGGATGAGCAGTTCTTC
abundance: -; v_gene: TRBV5-4; j_gene: TRBJ1-1; d_gene: -; CDR3aa: CASSFKNTEAFF; CDR3nt: TGTGCCAGCAGCTTCAAGAACACTGAAGCTTTCTTT
abundance: -; v_gene: TRBV28; j_gene: TRBJ2-1; d_gene: TRBD2; CDR3aa: CASSSYIVWTSGKNNEQFF; CDR3nt: TGTGCCAGCAGTTCTTATATAGTATGGACTAGCGGGAAAAACAATGAGCAGTTCTTC
abundance: -; v_gene: TRBV5-5; j_gene: TRBJ2-1; d_gene: -; CDR3aa: CASSPMSAAYNEQFF; CDR3nt: TGTGCCAGCAGCCCCATGTCAGCGGCCTACAATGAGCAGTTCTTC
abundance: -; v_gene: TRBV10-2; j_gene: TRBJ2-3; d_gene: -; CDR3aa: CASVVTDTQYF; CDR3nt: TGCGCCAGCGTCGTCACAGATACGCAGTATTTT
abundance: -; v_gene: TRBV5-4; j_gene: TRBJ1-1; d_gene: -; CDR3aa: CASSAGNTEAFF; CDR3nt: TGTGCCAGCAGCGCAGGGAACACTGAAGCTTTCTTT
abundance: -; v_gene: TRBV9; j_gene: TRBJ2-1; d_gene: TRBD2; CDR3aa: CASSVVEAGVWDEQFF; CDR3nt: TGTGCCAGCAGCGTAGTAGAAGCGGGAGTTTGGGATGAGCAGTTCTTC
abundance: -; v_gene: TRBV14; j_gene: TRBJ2-3; d_gene: -; CDR3aa: CASSQGTHRPTDTQYF; CDR3nt: TGTGCCAGCAGCCAAGGAACACACAGACCCACAGATACGCAGTATTTT
abundance: -; v_gene: TRBV7-2; j_gene: TRBJ1-5; d_gene: TRBD1; CDR3aa: CASSGQGAQPQHF; CDR3nt: TGTGCCAGCAGTGGACAGGGGGCTCAGCCCCAGCATTTT
abundance: -; v_gene: TRBV5-4; j_gene: TRBJ2-4; d_gene: -; CDR3aa: CASSLGKESIQYF; CDR3nt: TGTGCCAGCAGCTTGGGGAAGGAAAGCATTCAGTACTTC
abundance: -; v_gene: TRBV27; j_gene: TRBJ1-4; d_gene: -; CDR3aa: CASSPNRPGPNEKLFF; CDR3nt: TGTGCCAGCAGCCCAAACCGGCCAGGACCTAATGAAAAACTGTTTTTT
abundance: -; v_gene: TRBV27; j_gene: TRBJ2-7; d_gene: -; CDR3aa: CASSPRLRFSYEQYF; CDR3nt: TGTGCCAGCAGTCCCAGGCTGCGATTCTCCTACGAGCAGTACTTC
abundance: -; v_gene: TRBV7-6; j_gene: TRBJ2-7; d_gene: TRBD2; CDR3aa: CASSPRPLRASGRAILDEQYF; CDR3nt: TGTGCCAGCAGCCCTCGGCCCCTAAGAGCGAGCGGGAGGGCTATCCTCGACGAGCAGTACTTC
abundance: -; v_gene: TRBV18; j_gene: TRBJ2-6; d_gene: -; CDR3aa: CASSPLGGAGANVLTF; CDR3nt: TGTGCCAGCTCACCCCTGGGGGGAGCTGGGGCCAACGTCCTGACTTTC
abundance: -; v_gene: TRBV18; j_gene: TRBJ1-2; d_gene: TRBD1; CDR3aa: CASSPRQRQGLNYGYTF; CDR3nt: TGTGCCAGCTCACCAAGGCAGAGACAGGGTCTTAACTATGGCTACACCTTC
abundance: -; v_gene: TRBV4-1; j_gene: TRBJ2-5; d_gene: TRBD1; CDR3aa: CASSQVGQGVETQYF; CDR3nt: TGCGCCAGCAGCCAAGTAGGACAGGGGGTTGAGACCCAGTACTTC
abundance: -; v_gene: TRBV7-9; j_gene: TRBJ1-2; d_gene: -; CDR3aa: CASSGRLNYGYTF; CDR3nt: TGTGCCAGCAGTGGGCGGCTTAACTATGGCTACACCTTC
abundance: -; v_gene: TRBV19; j_gene: TRBJ1-1; d_gene: -; CDR3aa: CASMLAGSISTEAFF; CDR3nt: TGTGCCAGTATGCTCGCGGGATCCATCTCTACTGAAGCTTTCTTT
abundance: -; v_gene: TRBV12-5; j_gene: TRBJ2-3; d_gene: -; CDR3aa: CASVRGSTDTQYF; CDR3nt: TGTGCTAGTGTTAGGGGGTCCACAGATACGCAGTATTTT
abundance: -; v_gene: TRBV11-3; j_gene: TRBJ2-1; d_gene: TRBD2; CDR3aa: CASSIGTSGISYNEQFF; CDR3nt: TGTGCCAGCAGCATTGGGACTAGCGGGATTTCCTACAATGAGCAGTTCTTC
abundance: -; v_gene: TRBV4-2; j_gene: TRBJ2-1; d_gene: TRBD2; CDR3aa: CASSQLLGGSLWQFF; CDR3nt: TGTGCCAGCAGCCAGTTACTCGGCGGGAGTCTATGGCAGTTCTTC
abundance: -; v_gene: TRBV4-3; j_gene: TRBJ2-7; d_gene: -; CDR3aa: CASSQDNRRVIEQYF; CDR3nt: TGCGCCAGCAGCCAAGATAACAGGCGGGTTATTGAGCAGTACTTC
abundance: -; v_gene: TRBV4-1; j_gene: TRBJ2-5; d_gene: -; CDR3aa: CASSQVSQPKETQYF; CDR3nt: TGCGCCAGCAGCCAAGTGAGCCAGCCGAAAGAGACCCAGTACTTC
abundance: -; v_gene: TRBV18; j_gene: TRBJ2-2; d_gene: -; CDR3aa: CASSHRDTGELFF; CDR3nt: TGTGCCAGCTCACACAGGGACACCGGGGAGCTGTTTTTT
abundance: -; v_gene: TRBV11-3; j_gene: TRBJ2-3; d_gene: TRBD2; CDR3aa: CASSPGLAGNSGTDTQYF; CDR3nt: TGTGCCAGCAGCCCCGGACTAGCGGGAAACTCTGGCACAGATACGCAGTATTTT
abundance: -; v_gene: TRBV6-5; j_gene: TRBJ2-7; d_gene: TRBD2; CDR3aa: CASSQLAGGGYEQYF; CDR3nt: TGTGCCAGCAGTCAACTAGCGGGAGGCGGGTACGAGCAGTACTTC
abundance: -; v_gene: TRBV5-1; j_gene: TRBJ2-2; d_gene: TRBD1; CDR3aa: CASSFDRAETGELFF; CDR3nt: TGCGCCAGCAGCTTTGACAGGGCGGAGACCGGGGAGCTGTTTTTT
abundance: -; v_gene: TRBV7-6; j_gene: TRBJ2-7; d_gene: -; CDR3aa: CASSYQTVPIYEQYF; CDR3nt: TGTGCCAGCAGCTACCAGACAGTTCCTATCTACGAGCAGTACTTC
abundance: -; v_gene: TRBV19; j_gene: TRBJ2-7; d_gene: TRBD2; CDR3aa: CASSIELAGGGEQYF; CDR3nt: TGTGCCAGTAGTATAGAACTAGCGGGAGGCGGCGAGCAGTACTTC
abundance: -; v_gene: TRBV5-6; j_gene: TRBJ1-5; d_gene: -; CDR3aa: CASSLALSNQPQHF; CDR3nt: TGTGCCAGCAGCTTGGCTCTCAGCAATCAGCCCCAGCATTTT
abundance: -; v_gene: TRBV30; j_gene: TRBJ1-2; d_gene: TRBD1; CDR3aa: CAWSDGTEYGYTF; CDR3nt: TGTGCCTGGAGTGACGGGACAGAGTATGGCTACACCTTC
abundance: -; v_gene: TRBV18; j_gene: TRBJ2-5; d_gene: -; CDR3aa: CASSPSYGEQETQYF; CDR3nt: TGTGCCAGCTCACCCTCGTACGGGGAACAAGAGACCCAGTACTTC
abundance: -; v_gene: TRBV19; j_gene: TRBJ2-1; d_gene: TRBD2; CDR3aa: CASSMSGGPFEQFF; CDR3nt: TGTGCCAGTAGTATGTCGGGAGGGCCGTTCGAGCAGTTCTTC
abundance: -; v_gene: TRBV19; j_gene: TRBJ1-2; d_gene: -; CDR3aa: CASRAPANYGYTF; CDR3nt: TGTGCCAGTAGGGCCCCGGCTAACTATGGCTACACCTTC
abundance: -; v_gene: TRBV5-1; j_gene: TRBJ2-7; d_gene: TRBD2; CDR3aa: CASSLTSGRADEQYF; CDR3nt: TGCGCCAGCAGCTTAACTAGCGGGAGGGCCGACGAGCAGTACTTC
abundance: -; v_gene: TRBV27; j_gene: TRBJ2-7; d_gene: TRBD1; CDR3aa: CASSSTGRTGEQYF; CDR3nt: TGTGCCAGCAGTTCGACAGGGAGAACTGGGGAGCAGTACTTC
abundance: -; v_gene: TRBV20-1; j_gene: TRBJ1-1; d_gene: -; CDR3aa: CSASYTEAFF; CDR3nt: TGCAGTGCTAGTTATACTGAAGCTTTCTTT